This T cell receptor beta chain was sequenced for a study of T cells in Graves' hyperthyroidism and ophthalmopathy. Amplification yielded TCR beta CDR3 regions, with RNA transcripts as the source. TCR CDR3 regions were first amplified by RT-PCR with HTBI primers. From the multiplex PCR reads, TCRdb called clonotypes with MiXCR, one entry per CDR3 protein. This table holds a few hundred thousand distinct CDR3 sequences, 16% found once. Per the germline V gene, CDR1 is SGHVS and CDR2 is FQNEAQ. V was pared by 5 bases and J by 1 base, with 15 bases between. The CDR3 is 16 amino acids. This clonotype has ten or more counts. Patients having uncontrolled infection, another autoimmune disease, pregnancy or lactation were not included.

Sequenced material: blood. The chain carries TRBV7-8 and TRBJ1-5, with D tentatively TRBD1 (6 bases). The receptor was isolated from a woman between 40 and 50 years old with Graves' ophthalmopathy. The CDR3: CASSLHRESSNQPQHF. The CDR3 DNA sequence: TGTGCCAGCAGCCTTCACAGGGAGAGCAGCAATCAGCCCCAGCATTTT.